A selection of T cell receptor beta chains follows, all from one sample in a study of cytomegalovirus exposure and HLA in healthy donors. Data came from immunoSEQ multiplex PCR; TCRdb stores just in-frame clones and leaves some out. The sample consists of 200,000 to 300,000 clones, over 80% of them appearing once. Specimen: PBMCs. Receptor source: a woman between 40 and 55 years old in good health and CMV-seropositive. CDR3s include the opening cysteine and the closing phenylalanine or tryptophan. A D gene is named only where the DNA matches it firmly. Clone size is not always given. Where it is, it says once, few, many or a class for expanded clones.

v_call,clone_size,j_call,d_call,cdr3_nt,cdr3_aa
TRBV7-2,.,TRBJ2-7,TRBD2,TGTGCCAGCAGCTTGTCGTTTGGACTAGCGGCATACGAGCAGTACTTC,CASSLSFGLAAYEQYF
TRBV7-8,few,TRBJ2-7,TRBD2,TGTGCCAGCAGTTGGCTAGCGGGAGGCCCAGACGGGGAGCAGTACTTC,CASSWLAGGPDGEQYF
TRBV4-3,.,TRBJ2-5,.,TGCGCCAGCAGCCAGGCGGCACAAGAGACCCAGTACTTC,CASSQAAQETQYF
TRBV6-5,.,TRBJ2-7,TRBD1,TGTGCCAGCAGGCGACGGGACAGGCCGCCCTACGAGCAGTACTTC,CASRRRDRPPYEQYF
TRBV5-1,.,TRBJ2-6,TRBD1,TGCGCCAGCAGCTTGGCAGGCGGCGGACAGGGGGTCACTGGGGCCAACGTCCTGACTTTC,CASSLAGGGQGVTGANVLTF
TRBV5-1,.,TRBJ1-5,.,TGCGCCAGCAGCTTGGCAGGAAATAGCAATCAGCCCCAGCATTTT,CASSLAGNSNQPQHF
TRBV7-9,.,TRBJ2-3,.,TGTGCCAGCAACCGAAGGGGGGGGATCACAGATACGCAGTATTTT,CASNRRGGITDTQYF
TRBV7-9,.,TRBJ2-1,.,TGTGCCAGCAGCCCTCCGGGACTGAGTTACAATGAGCAGTTCTTC,CASSPPGLSYNEQFF
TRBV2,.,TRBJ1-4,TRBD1,TGTGCCAGTGGCCCCAGACAGGGTGGGGGTGAAAAACTGTTTTTT,CASGPRQGGGEKLFF
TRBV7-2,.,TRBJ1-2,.,TGTGCCAGCAGCTTGCAAGGGGCAAACTATGGCTACACCTTC,CASSLQGANYGYTF
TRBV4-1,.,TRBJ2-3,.,TGCGCCAGCAGCCAAGACCCCACAGGAGATACGCAGTATTTT,CASSQDPTGDTQYF
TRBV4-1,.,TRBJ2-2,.,TGCGCCAGCAGCCAACCTTCCGGGTTGAACACCGGGGAGCTGTTTTTT,CASSQPSGLNTGELFF
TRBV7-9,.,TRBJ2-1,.,TGTGCCAGCAGCTTAAGGAGGGTCGAGTCCTACAATGAGCAGTTCTTC,CASSLRRVESYNEQFF
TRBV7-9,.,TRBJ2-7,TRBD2,TGTGCCAGCAGCTTGACTAGCGGGAGTCTCTACGAGCAGTACTTC,CASSLTSGSLYEQYF
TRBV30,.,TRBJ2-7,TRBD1,TGTGCCTGGAGTGTACAGGGGTCTACCTACGAGCAGTACTTC,CAWSVQGSTYEQYF
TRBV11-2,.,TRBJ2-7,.,TGTGCCAGCAGCTTCACAAGTCGATCCTACGAGCAGTACTTC,CASSFTSRSYEQYF
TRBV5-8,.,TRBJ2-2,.,TGTGCCAGCAGCTTGGTCAGATACACCGGGGAGCTGTTTTTT,CASSLVRYTGELFF
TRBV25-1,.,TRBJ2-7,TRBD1,TGTGCCAGCAGCACCTTGGACAGGGCTGGCGAGCAGTACTTC,CASSTLDRAGEQYF
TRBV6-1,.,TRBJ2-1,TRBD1,TGTGCCAGCTTCTCCCTGGACAGGGTACATGAGCAGTTCTTC,CASFSLDRVHEQFF
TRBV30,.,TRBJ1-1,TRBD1,TGTGCCTGGAGTGAAAGCAGGGGGACTGAAGCTTTCTTT,CAWSESRGTEAFF
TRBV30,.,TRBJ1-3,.,TGTGCTCGGAGGTCTGTCAGGGGAACCTCTGGAAACACCATATATTTT,CARRSVRGTSGNTIYF
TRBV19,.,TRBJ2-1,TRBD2,TGTGCCAGTAGTATAGCGGGGGGGCTTTCGGGTGATGAGCAGTTCTTC,CASSIAGGLSGDEQFF
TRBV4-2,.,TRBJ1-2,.,TGTGCCAGCAGCCAAGTGGGGCCAGCCTATGGCTACACCTTC,CASSQVGPAYGYTF
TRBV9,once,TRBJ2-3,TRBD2,TGTGCCAGCAGCGAGAGCGGGAGCCCTTACACAGATACGCAGTATTTT,CASSESGSPYTDTQYF
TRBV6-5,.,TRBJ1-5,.,TGTGCCAGCAGTCGCGGGGGTAATCAGCCCCAGCATTTT,CASSRGGNQPQHF
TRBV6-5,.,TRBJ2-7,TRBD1,TGTGCCAGCAGTTACTCGGACGGGACAGTGGACTACGAGCAGTACTTC,CASSYSDGTVDYEQYF
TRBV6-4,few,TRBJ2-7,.,TGTGCCAGCAGTGCAACACCCGCCTACGAGCAGTACTTC,CASSATPAYEQYF
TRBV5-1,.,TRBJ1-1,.,TGCGCCAGCAGATCTAGCGGGGTGGCCACTGAAGCTTTCTTT,CASRSSGVATEAFF
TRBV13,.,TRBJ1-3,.,TGTGTCAGCAGCTCGATGGTGGCATCAGGAAACACCATATATTTT,CVSSSMVASGNTIYF
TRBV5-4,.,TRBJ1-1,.,TGTGCCAGCAGCTTGGGACTCCGGAAGAGCGGCACTGAAGCTTTCTTT,CASSLGLRKSGTEAFF
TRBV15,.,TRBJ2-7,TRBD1,TGTGCCACCAGCAGAGGACGGGACAGCCAGTACGAGCAGTACTTC,CATSRGRDSQYEQYF
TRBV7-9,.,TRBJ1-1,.,TGTGCCAGCAGCTCGGGACCGGGGGACACTGAAGCTTTCTTT,CASSSGPGDTEAFF
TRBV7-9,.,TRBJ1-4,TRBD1,TGTGCCAGCAGTTCCGCTTACAGGGGGCGCGATGAAAAACTGTTTTTT,CASSSAYRGRDEKLFF
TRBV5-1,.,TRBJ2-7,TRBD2,TGCGCCAGCAGCCCTAGCGGGAAGATCTACGAGCAGTACTTC,CASSPSGKIYEQYF
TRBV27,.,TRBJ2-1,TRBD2,TGTGCCAGCAGTACCCCGGGACTAAGGGTACGGAATGAGCAGTTCTTC,CASSTPGLRVRNEQFF
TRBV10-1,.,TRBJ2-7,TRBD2,TGCGCCAGCAGTGAGCTAGCGGGGTCCTCCTACGAGCAGTACTTC,CASSELAGSSYEQYF
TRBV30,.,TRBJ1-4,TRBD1,TGTGCCTTGTCAAGGGACAGGAGTTTAACAACTAATGAAAAACTGTTTTTT,CALSRDRSLTTNEKLFF
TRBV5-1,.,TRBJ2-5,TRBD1,TGCGCCAGCAGCTTGTTTGGGACAGGGCAAGAGACCCAGTACTTC,CASSLFGTGQETQYF
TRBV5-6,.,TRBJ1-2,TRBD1,TGTGCCAGCAGCTTGGGGGCGGGACAGGGGCATGGCTACACCTTC,CASSLGAGQGHGYTF
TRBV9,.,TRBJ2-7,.,TGTGCCAGCAGCCCGAGGACGGGTGGGAGCTACGAGCAGTACTTC,CASSPRTGGSYEQYF
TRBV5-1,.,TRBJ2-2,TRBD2,TGCGCCAGCAGCCCAGACGGGAGGGACACCGGGGAGCTGTTTTTT,CASSPDGRDTGELFF
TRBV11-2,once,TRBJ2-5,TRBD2,TGTGCCAGCAGCGGTATGGGACTAGCGGGGGGCCGCCAAGAGACCCAGTACTTC,CASSGMGLAGGRQETQYF
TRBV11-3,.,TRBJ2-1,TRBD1,TGTGCCAGCTCCCGGACAGGGCTTTACAATGAGCAGTTCTTC,CASSRTGLYNEQFF
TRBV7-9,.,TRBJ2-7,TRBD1,TGTGCCAGCAGCTTCGGGACAGTCTACGAGCAGTACTTC,CASSFGTVYEQYF
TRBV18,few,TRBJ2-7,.,TGTGCCAGCTCACCACCGGGAGCCGGCTCCTACGAGCAGTACTTC,CASSPPGAGSYEQYF
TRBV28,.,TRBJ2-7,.,TGTGCCAGCAGTTTCCCCGGAGGGTACCAGGACGAGCAGTACTTC,CASSFPGGYQDEQYF
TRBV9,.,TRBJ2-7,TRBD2,TGTGCCAGCAGCGAAGGACTAGGGGACTACGAGCAGTACTTC,CASSEGLGDYEQYF
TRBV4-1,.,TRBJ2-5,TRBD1,TGCGCCAGCTCCTCGTCCTCCGGGACAGGCCAAGAAACCCAGTACTTC,CASSSSSGTGQETQYF
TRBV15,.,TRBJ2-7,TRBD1,TGTGCCACCAGGGACAGGGGGTTCTACGAGCAGTACTTC,CATRDRGFYEQYF
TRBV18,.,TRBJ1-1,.,TGTGCCAGCTCACCACGTTCGGGGAGAACTGAAGCTTTCTTT,CASSPRSGRTEAFF
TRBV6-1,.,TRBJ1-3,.,TGTGCCAGCAGGCCGGTGAGTTCTGGAAACACCATATATTTT,CASRPVSSGNTIYF
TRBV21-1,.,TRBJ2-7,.,TGTGCCAGCAGCCGAGAGGACAGGGACCTAAACGAGCAGTACTTC,CASSREDRDLNEQYF
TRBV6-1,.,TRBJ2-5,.,TGTGCCAGCAGTGTGGAGGACAGAGTAATTCTAAAGACCCAGTACTTC,CASSVEDRVILKTQYF
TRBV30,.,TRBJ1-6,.,TGTGCCTGGAGTCCAGGGATTTTAGAATCACCCCTCCACTTT,CAWSPGILESPLHF